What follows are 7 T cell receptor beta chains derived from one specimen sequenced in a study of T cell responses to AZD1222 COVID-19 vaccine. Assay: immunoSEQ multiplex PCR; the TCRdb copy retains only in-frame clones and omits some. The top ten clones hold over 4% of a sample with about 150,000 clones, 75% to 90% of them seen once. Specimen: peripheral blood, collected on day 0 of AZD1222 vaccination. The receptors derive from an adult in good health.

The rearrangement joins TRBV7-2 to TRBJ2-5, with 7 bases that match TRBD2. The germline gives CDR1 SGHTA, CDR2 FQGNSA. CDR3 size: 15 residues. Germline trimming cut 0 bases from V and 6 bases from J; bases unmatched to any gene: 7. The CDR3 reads CASSLAWGGEKTQYF. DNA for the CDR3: TGTGCCAGCAGCTTAGCCTGGGGGGGTGAAAAGACCCAGTACTTC.

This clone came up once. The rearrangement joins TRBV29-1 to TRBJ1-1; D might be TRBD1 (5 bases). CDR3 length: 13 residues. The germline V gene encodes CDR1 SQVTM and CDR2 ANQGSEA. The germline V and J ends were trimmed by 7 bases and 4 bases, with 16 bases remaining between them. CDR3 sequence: CSAPTPGGTEAFF. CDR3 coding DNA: TGCAGCGCCCCAACCCCTGGGGGCACTGAAGCTTTCTTT.

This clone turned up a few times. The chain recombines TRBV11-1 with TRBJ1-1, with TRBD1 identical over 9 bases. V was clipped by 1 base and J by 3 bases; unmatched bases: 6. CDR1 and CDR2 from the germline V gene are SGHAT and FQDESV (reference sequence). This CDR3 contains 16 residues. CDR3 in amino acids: CASSLGQGGKDTEAFF. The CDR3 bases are TGTGCCAGCAGCTTAGGACAGGGGGGCAAGGACACTGAAGCTTTCTTT.

Here the CDR3 DNA reads TGTGCCAGCAGCGAAAGCCGGACAACTACGAACACTGAAGCTTTCTTT. As protein: CASSESRTTTNTEAFF. This chain connects TRBV3-1 (or the pseudogene TRBV3-2) to TRBJ1-1, with D possibly being TRBD1 (5 bases). The germline CDR1 and CDR2 sequences are LGHDT and YNNKEL (reference sequence). Trimming stripped 5 bases from V and 1 base from J, with 17 bases between. The CDR3 extends over 16 amino acids.

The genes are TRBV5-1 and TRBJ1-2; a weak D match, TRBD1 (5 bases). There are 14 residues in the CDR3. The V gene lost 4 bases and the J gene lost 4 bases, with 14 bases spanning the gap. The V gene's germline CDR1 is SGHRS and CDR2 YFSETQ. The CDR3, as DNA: TGCGCCAGCAGCGGGAGGGCAGGGCCCTATGGCTACACCTTC. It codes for CASSGRAGPYGYTF.

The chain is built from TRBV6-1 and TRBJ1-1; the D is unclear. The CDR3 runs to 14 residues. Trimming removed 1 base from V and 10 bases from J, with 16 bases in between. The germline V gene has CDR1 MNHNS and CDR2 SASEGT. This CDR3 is CASSEGTLDGGAFF. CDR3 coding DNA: TGTGCCAGCAGTGAAGGGACCCTTGACGGAGGAGCTTTCTTT.

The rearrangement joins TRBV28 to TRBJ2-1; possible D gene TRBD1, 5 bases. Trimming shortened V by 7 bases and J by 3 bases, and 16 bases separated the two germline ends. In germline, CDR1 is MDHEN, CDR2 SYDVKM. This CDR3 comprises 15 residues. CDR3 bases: TGTGCCAGCACCCGCATGGTGCAGGGCTACAATGAGCAGTTCTTC. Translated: CASTRMVQGYNEQFF.